The next 23 T cell receptor beta chains were all read from a single sample in a study of blood T cell repertoires in COVID-19. Sequenced by immunoSEQ multiplex PCR; TCRdb stores in-frame clones only, minus some. The data show about 310,000 clones, with about 88% seen just once and roughly a tenth held by the top ten. The sequenced sample was PBMCs or T cells enriched from blood (not recorded which). The receptors were gathered from a woman in her thirties or forties who had recovered from COVID-19.

The chain has TRBV9 and TRBJ2-7, with a tentative D call TRBD2 (6 bases). CDR1 is SGDLS and CDR2 is YYNGEE in the germline V gene. The ends were cut back, 4 bases at V and 7 bases at J, with 21 bases in the middle. The CDR3 spans 15 residues. In nucleotides, the CDR3 is TGTGCCAGCAGCAGAACCGGGACTGCCCCGCGGGAGCAGTACTTC. This codes for CASSRTGTAPREQYF.

V and J are TRBV3-1 (or the pseudogene TRBV3-2) and TRBJ2-5; TRBD2 matches at 7 bases. Germline lookup yields CDR1 LGHDT and CDR2 YNNKEL (reference sequence). With V trimmed by 3 bases and J by 1 base, 11 bases remained unmatched. The CDR3 spans 17 residues. The CDR3 region is CASSHVSGEGVQETQYF. CDR3 DNA: TGTGCCAGCAGCCACGTCTCTGGGGAGGGCGTCCAAGAGACCCAGTACTTC.

Points on this clone: This sample includes further DNA sequences coding for the same CDR3. This chain uses TRBV29-1 with TRBJ1-1, with 9 positions matching TRBD1. Germline V gives CDR1 SQVTM, CDR2 ANQGSEA. CDR3 length: 13 residues. J was trimmed by 1 base and V by 7 bases; bases with no gene match: 4. The CDR3 bases are TGCAGCGCCTCGACAGGGGGGAACACTGAAGCTTTCTTT. It yields the protein CSASTGGNTEAFF.

This sequence joins TRBV29-1 and TRBJ2-5; weak D call: TRBD2 (6 bases). Germline CDR1 and CDR2: SQVTM and ANQGSEA. V lost 6 bases, J lost 4 bases, and 12 bases lay in between. The CDR3 totals 12 residues. The CDR3 DNA follows: TGCAGCGTGGGGGGACGAGGAGAGACCCAGTACTTC. Translating it yields CSVGGRGETQYF.

This sequence joins TRBV11-3 and TRBJ2-3; 9 bases align to TRBD1. CDR1 and CDR2 (germline): SGHNT, YENEEA. This CDR3 has 16 amino acids. J lost 2 bases, V lost 5 bases, and 8 bases had no gene match. Here the CDR3 reads CASSPGTGSITDTQYF. In DNA form, the CDR3 reads TGTGCCAGCAGCCCCGGGACAGGGTCCATCACAGATACGCAGTATTTT.

The chain is built from TRBV7-2 and TRBJ2-2, with TRBD2 matching 12 bases. CDR3 length equals 17 residues. Germline assignment: CDR1 SGHTA and CDR2 FQGNSA. J lost 3 bases, V lost 0 bases, and 2 bases had no gene match. The CDR3 coding sequence is TGTGCCAGCAGCTTAGCGCCTAGCGGGGGGGACACCGGGGAGCTGTTTTTT. It translates to CASSLAPSGGDTGELFF.

The chain is built from TRBV28 and TRBJ2-1; a weak D match, TRBD2 (5 bases). The CDR3 contains 11 residues. CDR1 MDHEN and CDR2 SYDVKM come from the germline V gene. Trimming took off 5 bases at V and 13 bases at J, with 12 bases between the two ends. CDR3: CASSLPGSQFF. The CDR3 bases are TGTGCCAGCAGTCTCCCGGGGTCACAGTTCTTC.

V and J are TRBV2 and TRBJ2-1; D remains ambiguous. The CDR3 contains 18 residues. V lost 5 bases to trimming and J lost 0 bases, with 20 bases between them. Germline CDR1 is SNHLY and CDR2 is FYNNEI. The CDR3 reads CASSRSADIASSYNEQFF. The CDR3 region has the DNA TGTGCCAGCAGTCGATCCGCGGATATTGCCAGCTCCTACAATGAGCAGTTCTTC.

This clone was counted once. The V and J genes are TRBV4-2 and TRBJ2-1; no clear D gene. The V gene lost 0 bases and the J gene lost 5 bases, with 5 bases spanning the gap. This CDR3 region has 13 residues. The germline V gene has CDR1 LGHNA and CDR2 YNFKEQ. The CDR3 loop is CASSQDRDNEQFF. The CDR3 DNA follows: TGTGCCAGCAGCCAAGATCGAGACAATGAGCAGTTCTTC.

V is TRBV7-6 and J is TRBJ2-3, with D perhaps TRBD1 (8 bases). The CDR3 extends over 17 amino acids. Trimming took 3 bases from V and 0 from J, leaving 16 bases between them. Germline values: CDR1 SGHVS, CDR2 FNYEAQ. The CDR3 DNA is TGTGCCAGCAGCTTCCGGACAGGGAGGGTTAGCACAGATACGCAGTATTTT. It codes for CASSFRTGRVSTDTQYF. The complete variable domain, with remaining parts taken from reference TRBV7-6 and TRBJ2-3, reads GAGVSQSPRYKVTKRGQDVALRCDPISGHVSLYWYRQALGQGPEFLTYFNYEAQQDKSGLPNDRFSAERPEGSISTLTIQRTEQRDSAMYRCASSFRTGRVSTDTQYFGPGTRLTVL.

This clone was seen once. This chain connects TRBV21-1 to TRBJ1-6. TRBV21-1 is a pseudogene. The CDR3 sequence is 15 residues long. CDR3 loop: CASSKERVIDSPLHF. In DNA form, the CDR3 reads TGTGCCAGCAGCAAAGAGAGGGTAATTGATTCACCCCTCCACTTT.

The rearrangement links TRBV6-5 to TRBJ2-7; 11 bases map to TRBD2. CDR1 is MNHEY and CDR2 is SVGAGI in the germline V gene. With 8 bases clipped from V and 1 base from J, the junction kept 4 bases outside the gene matches. This CDR3 is 14 amino acids long. The CDR3 nucleotides read TGTGCCAGCTCCGGGACTAGCGGATCCTACGAGCAGTACTTC. Translated: CASSGTSGSYEQYF.

The chain uses TRBV29-1 and TRBJ1-2; 9 nucleotides agree with TRBD1. V was clipped by 3 bases and J by 4 bases; unmatched bases: 12. The CDR3 has 16 amino acids. Germline values: CDR1 SQVTM, CDR2 ANQGSEA. CDR3 bases: TGCAGCGTTGATCGTGTACAGGGGGCCACCAGCTATGGCTACACCTTC. Residues: CSVDRVQGATSYGYTF.

The chain links TRBV19 to TRBJ2-7; 9 positions match TRBD1. The ends lost 7 bases at V and 0 bases at J; junction bases unmatched: 4. This CDR3 is built from 14 residues. CDR1 is LNHDA and CDR2 is SQIVND in the germline V gene (reference sequence). CDR3 DNA: TGTGCCAGTACTCCGGACAGGGGCTCCTACGAGCAGTACTTC. Protein product: CASTPDRGSYEQYF.

The chain links TRBV14 to TRBJ2-7; 7 bases map to TRBD2. Trimming at V came to 1 base and at J to 6 bases, leaving 12 bases not matched to a gene. Germline CDR1 and CDR2: SGHDN and FVKESK. The CDR3 sequence is 16 residues long. The CDR3 is CASSQGGSGTASEQYF. DNA for the CDR3: TGTGCCAGCAGCCAAGGGGGGAGCGGGACCGCGAGCGAGCAGTACTTC.

The rearrangement uses TRBV18 and TRBJ1-1, with TRBD1 identical over 11 bases. CDR1 and CDR2 from the germline V gene are KGHSH and LQKENI. The CDR3 consists of 15 residues. The ends lost 5 bases at V and 5 bases at J; junction bases unmatched: 7. This CDR3 is CASSEGTGGRTEAFF. CDR3 DNA: TGTGCCAGCTCAGAAGGGACAGGGGGGCGAACTGAAGCTTTCTTT.

The chain is built from TRBV28 and TRBJ1-6, with D possibly matching TRBD1 (5 bases). Germline V gene sequence: CDR1 MDHEN, CDR2 SYDVKM. V was clipped by 1 base and J by 7 bases, with 11 bases between them. The CDR3 spans 15 residues. DNA of the CDR3: TGTGCCAGCAGTTTATCCTCGGAGGGGAATTCACCCCTCCACTTT. Protein product: CASSLSSEGNSPLHF.

V and J are TRBV24-1 and TRBJ2-7; TRBD1 matches at 10 bases. The germline V gene has CDR1 KGHDR and CDR2 SFDVKD. The length of the CDR3 is 12 residues. The junction had 3 bases not matched to a gene; V was cut back by 12 bases and J by 2 bases. As DNA, the CDR3 is TGTGCCGCGGGGACAGGGGCCTACGAGCAGTACTTC. Its translation is CAAGTGAYEQYF.

The rearrangement joins TRBV7-3 to TRBJ2-5; 10 nucleotides line up with TRBD1. The CDR3 is 13 amino acids. Germline CDR1 is SGHTA and CDR2 is FQGTGA. V shed 5 bases and J 5 bases; nucleotides not matched to a gene: 2. Here the CDR3 DNA reads TGTGCCAGCAGCCGGGACAGGGGTGAGACCCAGTACTTC. As protein: CASSRDRGETQYF.

The rearrangement joins TRBV29-1 to TRBJ1-2, with 7 bases matching TRBD1. CDR1 is SQVTM, CDR2 ANQGSEA, per germline. The CDR3 totals 12 residues. Trimming cost V 7 bases and J 4 bases; bases outside gene matches: 6. The CDR3 reads CSAQTGSYGYTF. For the CDR3, the DNA is TGCAGCGCTCAGACAGGGAGCTATGGCTACACCTTC.

V is TRBV19 and J is TRBJ2-1, with 7 bases that match TRBD2. Germline lookup yields CDR1 LNHDA and CDR2 SQIVND (reference sequence). V was clipped by 5 bases and J by 5 bases; unmatched bases: 9. The CDR3 sequence is 15 residues long. CDR3 region: CASSPGLGRDNEQFF. The DNA for the CDR3 is TGTGCCAGTAGTCCCGGACTAGGAAGGGACAATGAGCAGTTCTTC.

CDR3 sequence reads: CASSWDRPYEQYF. In DNA form, the CDR3 reads TGTGCCAGCAGCTGGGACAGACCATACGAGCAGTACTTC. V and J are TRBV5-6 and TRBJ2-7; 7 bases map to TRBD1. J lost 4 bases, V lost 3 bases, and 4 bases had no gene match. This CDR3 has 13 amino acids. Germline V gene data show CDR1 as SGHDT and CDR2 as YYEEEE.

V gene TRBV9 combines with J gene TRBJ2-1; D possibly corresponds to TRBD2 (6 bases). This CDR3 has 16 residues. The germline gives CDR1 SGDLS, CDR2 YYNGEE. Trimming pared 0 bases from V and 6 bases from J, leaving 16 bases between. In nucleotides, the CDR3 is TGTGCCAGCAGCGTAGCTGGGACTGTCTTCGGCAATGAGCAGTTCTTC. This translates into CASSVAGTVFGNEQFF.